The next 5 T cell receptor beta chains were all read from a single sample in a study of blood T cell repertoires in COVID-19. Profiled with immunoSEQ multiplex PCR; TCRdb holds only in-frame clones, not every one. Of under 80,000 clones in the sample, about 82% are singletons; the top ten hold 5.3%. Sequenced sample: peripheral blood. The receptors here all came from a man between 65 and 85 years old with acute or convalescent COVID-19.

This clone was seen just once. V usage is TRBV11-2 and J usage is TRBJ2-7; TRBD1 agrees at 11 bases. The CDR3 consists of 16 residues. V shed 3 bases, J shed 3 bases, and the junction held 7 bases outside the gene matches. Germline CDR1 reads SGHAT; CDR2 reads FQNNGV. DNA for the CDR3: TGTGCCAGCAGCTTCTTAGCCGGGACAGGGGGCTACGAGCAGTACTTC. Translation gives CASSFLAGTGGYEQYF.

The chain uses TRBV5-1 and TRBJ1-1; 9 bases fit TRBD1. CDR1 is SGHRS, CDR2 YFSETQ, per germline. V lost 4 bases, J lost 11 bases, and 6 bases stayed unmatched. CDR3 length: 12 residues. CDR3: CASSTDRGAAFF. In DNA, the CDR3 is TGCGCCAGCAGCACAGACAGGGGGGCTGCTTTCTTT.

This clone was recorded a few times. The V gene is TRBV19, the J gene TRBJ2-7; tentative D call: TRBD2 (5 bases). V lost 10 bases, J lost 2 bases, and 24 bases lay in between. Germline values: CDR1 LNHDA, CDR2 SQIVND (reference sequence). CDR3 size: 16 residues. The CDR3 bases are TGTGCCACCCAAGGCGGCTACAGAGGGCCTACCTACGAGCAGTACTTC. Its protein is CATQGGYRGPTYEQYF.

This clone was recorded a few times. The chain carries TRBV6-5 and TRBJ1-2, with D unclear. V lost 6 bases and J lost 4, with 12 bases in between. Germline loops: CDR1 MNHEY, CDR2 SVGAGI. The CDR3 length is 13 residues. CDR3 coding DNA: TGTGCCAGCAGGCCAGAGGTCGGCTATGGCTACACCTTC. This encodes CASRPEVGYGYTF.

CDR3 protein: CASSLQGQRDTQYF. The CDR3 DNA sequence: TGTGCCAGCAGCTTGCAGGGTCAGAGAGATACGCAGTATTTT. V and J are TRBV5-5 and TRBJ2-3; D is perhaps TRBD1 (5 bases). V lost 1 base and J lost 5, with 11 bases in between. This CDR3 is built from 14 residues. Germline V gene data show CDR1 as SGHKS and CDR2 as YYEKEE (reference sequence). Full variable domain (remainder filled in from reference TRBV5-5 and TRBJ2-3): DAGVTQSPTHLIKTRGQQVTLRCSPISGHKSVSWYQQVLGQGPQFIFQYYEKEERGRGNFPDRFSARQFPNYSSELNVNALLLGDSALYLCASSLQGQRDTQYFGPGTRLTVL.